These 16 T cell receptor beta chains came from one sample sequenced in a study of shared clonotypes between healthy human individuals. The protocol was immunoSEQ multiplex PCR, while the TCRdb copy is restricted to in-frame clones and leaves out a portion. The sample consists of under 200,000 clones, 90% to 95% of them appearing once. Sequenced: naive CD4+ T cells sorted from blood. The subset was: CD45RA+ positively selected. The receptors derive from a woman under 40 in good health.

The chain combines TRBV27 with TRBJ2-7; 14 bases agree with TRBD2. There are 17 residues in the CDR3. Germline V gene data show CDR1 as MNHEY and CDR2 as SMNVEV (reference sequence). V lost 2 bases, J lost 6 bases, and 9 bases stayed unmatched. The CDR3, as DNA: TGTGCCAGCAGTTTAAGACTAGCGGGAGGGCCGTTTGGCGAGCAGTACTTC. Its translation is CASSLRLAGGPFGEQYF.

The rearrangement links TRBV6-8 to TRBJ2-7; 8 nucleotides agree with TRBD1. Germline values: CDR1 MNHGY, CDR2 SAAAGT. This CDR3 region has 16 residues. Losses at the gene ends were 5 bases for V and 3 bases for J; bases not matched to a gene: 12. The CDR3 DNA sequence: TGTGCCAGCAGTACCAGCCCTGCAGGGGGCAACTACGAGCAGTACTTC. Amino acid sequence: CASSTSPAGGNYEQYF.

The CDR3 nucleotides read TGTGCCAGCAGCATACCCCATCGGAAGGTGGGAGATACGCAGTATTTT. Translated: CASSIPHRKVGDTQYF. The rearrangement joins TRBV5-6 to TRBJ2-3; D is unresolved. The CDR3 has 16 amino acids. The V end was cut by 4 bases, the J end by 5 bases, with 20 bases between. The germline CDR1 and CDR2 sequences are SGHDT and YYEEEE.

This sequence joins TRBV5-1 and TRBJ2-7; D remains unclear. Germline CDR1 SGHRS, CDR2 YFSETQ. The CDR3 is made up of 15 amino acids. Trimming took off 3 bases at V and 6 bases at J, with 19 bases between the two ends. As DNA, the CDR3 is TGCGCCAGCAGCTCTGTCGATACCTTCCGCGGCGAGCAGTACTTC. Translation gives CASSSVDTFRGEQYF.

The rearrangement joins TRBV6-1 to TRBJ1-2; 9 bases agree with TRBD1. Trimming at V came to 5 bases and at J to 4 bases, leaving 5 bases not matched to a gene. This CDR3 region has 14 residues. Germline-derived CDR1 and CDR2 are MNHNS and SASEGT. CDR3 sequence: CASSLGTGSYGYTF. CDR3 sequence (DNA): TGTGCCAGCAGTCTTGGGACAGGGAGCTATGGCTACACCTTC.

The V gene is TRBV18, the J gene TRBJ1-5; 8 bases are shared with TRBD1. The V gene end was trimmed by 2 bases and the J gene end by 10 bases; junction bases not matched to a gene: 10. Germline values: CDR1 KGHSH, CDR2 LQKENI. This CDR3 is 15 amino acids long. As DNA, the CDR3 is TGTGCCAGCTCACCAGCGGACAGGGCTTTCAGACCCCAGCATTTT. Protein: CASSPADRAFRPQHF.

The rearrangement links TRBV7-2 to TRBJ2-1; D unresolved. The CDR3 extends over 14 amino acids. V gave up 4 bases and J gave up 1 base, with 8 bases separating them. Germline CDR1 reads SGHTA; CDR2 reads FQGNSA. The chain's CDR3 is CASSSYRSYNEQFF. The CDR3 coding sequence is TGTGCCAGCAGCTCCTACCGGTCCTACAATGAGCAGTTCTTC.

V is TRBV11-2 and J is TRBJ2-7; maybe TRBD2 (5 bases). V was shortened by 1 base and J by 1 base, with 11 bases between the two germline ends. CDR1 is SGHAT and CDR2 is FQNNGV in the germline V gene. The CDR3 has 15 residues. The CDR3 DNA sequence: TGTGCCAGCAGCTTAGTCGAGGGAGCTTCCTACGAGCAGTACTTC. Protein sequence: CASSLVEGASYEQYF.

This clone has just one count. The V and J genes are TRBV29-1 and TRBJ1-1; possible D gene TRBD1, 5 bases. Looked up from germline, CDR1 is SQVTM and CDR2 is ANQGSEA. The CDR3 extends over 14 amino acids. V lost 6 bases and J 4 bases, leaving 18 bases between the germline ends. This chain's CDR3 is CSVETSGRGTEAFF. For the CDR3, the DNA is TGCAGCGTGGAGACCTCGGGGCGCGGCACTGAAGCTTTCTTT.

The chain recombines TRBV6-1 with TRBJ1-1, with D hard to call. Per germline, CDR1 MNHNS and CDR2 SASEGT. Trimming cost V 6 bases and J 1 base, with 12 bases left between them. The CDR3 length is 14 residues. CDR3 coding DNA: TGTGCCAGCAGCGAATCCCGGAGGAACACTGAAGCTTTCTTT. The encoded protein is CASSESRRNTEAFF.

Remarks on this clone: Within the sample, other DNA sequences also encode this same CDR3. This rearrangement joins TRBV2 to TRBJ1-1; D not resolved. Germline CDR1 is SNHLY and CDR2 is FYNNEI. V was trimmed by 2 bases and J by 3 bases, leaving 10 bases between them. The CDR3 runs 14 residues. The CDR3 DNA sequence: TGTGCCAGCAGTGAAACGGGCGCGGACACTGAAGCTTTCTTT. Amino acid sequence: CASSETGADTEAFF. Full variable domain (rest looked up from reference TRBV2 and TRBJ1-1): EPEVTQTPSHQVTQMGQEVILRCVPISNHLYFYWYRQILGQKVEFLVSFYNNEISEKSEIFDDQFSVERPDGSNFTLKIRSTKLEDSAMYFCASSETGADTEAFFGQGTRLTVV.

In DNA, the CDR3 is TGTGCCAGCATCCGACAGGGGGCTGTGGGTGAAAAACTGTTTTTT. Its translation: CASIRQGAVGEKLFF. This sequence joins TRBV2 and TRBJ1-4; 10 nucleotides agree with TRBD1. The V gene end was trimmed by 7 bases and the J gene end by 7 bases; junction bases not matched to a gene: 9. This CDR3 region has 15 residues. Germline CDR1 reads SNHLY; CDR2 reads FYNNEI.

CDR3 loop: CASSPGAEVGYTF. In DNA form, the CDR3 reads TGCGCCAGCAGTCCAGGGGCCGAGGTTGGCTACACCTTC. The V gene is TRBV10-2, the J gene TRBJ1-2, with D possibly being TRBD1 (6 bases). Germline V gives CDR1 WSHSY, CDR2 SAAADI. V shed 5 bases and J shed 7 bases, with 14 bases lying between them. This CDR3 spans 13 amino acids.

Only one count was recorded for this clone. V usage is TRBV11-2 and J usage is TRBJ1-5; D ambiguous. Germline CDR1 is SGHAT and CDR2 is FQNNGV. CDR3 length equals 15 residues. Trimming pared 1 base from V and 4 bases from J, leaving 11 bases between. The CDR3: CASSLGYRGNQPQHF. The CDR3 DNA follows: TGTGCCAGCAGCTTAGGTTATCGGGGTAATCAGCCCCAGCATTTT.

This clone was recorded only once. CDR3 DNA: TGCGCCAGCAGTGAGTCCACACTAGCGGGATCGACAGATACGCAGTATTTT. This sequence encodes CASSESTLAGSTDTQYF. This chain connects TRBV10-1 to TRBJ2-3; 10 bases are a match to TRBD2. Germline V gene lookup returns CDR1 WNHNN and CDR2 SYGVQD (reference sequence). The CDR3 is made up of 17 amino acids. After removal of 0 bases from V and 3 bases from J, the junction contained 6 bases not matched to a gene.

The chain has TRBV27 and TRBJ2-3; TRBD2 agrees at 11 bases. The V gene end was trimmed by 7 bases and the J gene end by 5 bases; junction bases not matched to a gene: 8. This CDR3 region has 15 residues. Germline lookup yields CDR1 MNHEY and CDR2 SMNVEV (reference sequence). Here the CDR3 DNA reads TGTGCCAGCACCAATAGCGGGAGGGCCGAAGATACGCAGTATTTT. Protein product: CASTNSGRAEDTQYF.